The entry that follows covers one TCR beta chain sequence. No antigen is known for it. 60 Vbeta and 13 Jbeta primers were used in PCR. Data came from immunoSEQ multiplex PCR; TCRdb stores just in-frame clones and leaves some out. Among 100,000 to 150,000 clones listed, about 72% were seen once. This entry is derived from a study of cytomegalovirus exposure and HLA in healthy donors. Study-level background: Earlier, 150 million to 200 million T cells were analyzed, and approximately 110 million unique TCR beta sequences were found among them. From HLA-typed donors, an early data release held 70 million to 95 million unique TCRs. Study outcomes and limitations: Roughly even sequencing depth across donors was the assumption behind the presence/absence analyses.

Trimming left V 9 bases short and J 2 bases short, with 16 bases between. The germline V gene has CDR1 SNHLY and CDR2 FYNNEI. The CDR3 runs 14 residues. Sequenced material: PBMCs. The receptor was derived from a female donor in good health and CMV-seronegative. This chain joins TRBV2 and TRBJ1-2, with D possibly TRBD1 on 6 matching bases. CDR3 coding DNA: TGTGCCAGGCAAGAAGTGGGGGCGAACTATGGCTACACCTTC. Its translation is CARQEVGANYGYTF. The variable domain in full, completed from reference TRBV2 and TRBJ1-2, reads EPEVTQTPSHQVTQMGQEVILRCVPISNHLYFYWYRQILGQKVEFLVSFYNNEISEKSEIFDDQFSVERPDGSNFTLKIRSTKLEDSAMYFCARQEVGANYGYTFGSGTRLTVV.